The sequence of this T cell receptor beta chain was determined in a study of cytomegalovirus exposure and HLA in healthy donors. The primer mix had 60 Vbeta and 13 Jbeta primers. Data came from immunoSEQ multiplex PCR; TCRdb stores just in-frame clones and leaves some out. Of hundreds of thousands of clones listed, 75% to 80% are singletons. The V gene end was trimmed by 1 base and the J gene end by 8 bases; junction bases not matched to a gene: 10. The CDR3 is 16 amino acids. Germline-derived CDR1 and CDR2 are SGHNT and YENEEA. The chain joins TRBV11-3 to TRBJ1-4, with 7 bases aligning to TRBD1. This TCR derives from a man between 18 and 29 years old in good health and CMV-seronegative. The specimen was PBMCs. This chain's CDR3 is CASSLVGSGGREKLFF. CDR3 coding DNA: TGTGCCAGCAGCTTAGTCGGATCAGGGGGTAGGGAAAAACTGTTTTTT.